The rows below give T cell receptor beta chains drawn from one sample of a study of T-cell reconstitution after alpha-beta-depleted transplantation in children. MiXCR was run by TCRdb on the PCR reads, yielding one entry per CDR3 protein. The sample includes some 140,000 distinct CDR3 sequences, 9.5% to 10% of them seen just once. Specimen: PBMCs, mostly from graft donor cells, collected 180 days after TCRalphabeta/CD19-depleted stem cell transplant. The receptors originated from a girl under three years old who had a stem cell transplant for combined immunodeficiency, so the T cells may come from the graft donor. CDR3s include the opening cysteine and the closing phenylalanine or tryptophan. Each record gives: D gene, J gene, CDR3 length, clone size, V gene, CDR3 DNA, CDR3 protein. A D gene is named only where the DNA matches it firmly. Only some rows state a clone size, as once, few, many or a class for expanded clones.

d_call: -
j_call: TRBJ1-2
cdr3_length: 14
clone_size: -
v_call: TRBV19
cdr3_nt: TGTGCCAGTAGTGGTCTGGGACTCAACTATGGCTACACCTTC
cdr3_aa: CASSGLGLNYGYTF

d_call: TRBD2
j_call: TRBJ2-2
cdr3_length: 17
clone_size: few
v_call: TRBV10-3
cdr3_nt: TGTGCCATCAGCCTTAGCGGGAGATCTGCATGGGCCGGGGAGCTGTTTTTT
cdr3_aa: CAISLSGRSAWAGELFF

d_call: TRBD1
j_call: TRBJ2-2
cdr3_length: 17
clone_size: few
v_call: TRBV5-1
cdr3_nt: TGCGCCAGCAGCTTCGGACCCGGGACAGCGAACACCGGGGAGCTGTTTTTT
cdr3_aa: CASSFGPGTANTGELFF

d_call: -
j_call: TRBJ2-5
cdr3_length: 18
clone_size: many
v_call: TRBV4-2
cdr3_nt: TGTGCCAGCAGCCAAGATCTACCGTCCTTTTCGTACCAAGAGACCCAGTACTTC
cdr3_aa: CASSQDLPSFSYQETQYF

d_call: -
j_call: TRBJ1-3
cdr3_length: 16
clone_size: -
v_call: TRBV7-8
cdr3_nt: TGTGCCAGCAGCTTGGGGGTCAGGTCCTCTGGAAACACCATATATTTT
cdr3_aa: CASSLGVRSSGNTIYF

d_call: -
j_call: TRBJ2-7
cdr3_length: 15
clone_size: -
v_call: TRBV11-3
cdr3_nt: TGTGCCAGCGCCCAACGGTACAGATCGTTCTACGAGCAGTACTTC
cdr3_aa: CASAQRYRSFYEQYF

d_call: TRBD2
j_call: TRBJ2-5
cdr3_length: 17
clone_size: many
v_call: TRBV11-2
cdr3_nt: TGTGCCAGCAGCTTAGGGCGGCTAGCGGGAGGCAGGGAGACCCAGTACTTC
cdr3_aa: CASSLGRLAGGRETQYF

d_call: -
j_call: TRBJ2-2
cdr3_length: 18
clone_size: -
v_call: TRBV2
cdr3_nt: TGTGCCAGCATACCACCCCCCATCCAGGGTTGGAACACCGGGGAGCTGTTTTTT
cdr3_aa: CASIPPPIQGWNTGELFF

d_call: TRBD2
j_call: TRBJ2-1
cdr3_length: 17
clone_size: medium-sized
v_call: TRBV27
cdr3_nt: TGTGCCAGCAGTCCCTCTCTACTAGCGGGGGTAGACAATGAGCAGTTCTTC
cdr3_aa: CASSPSLLAGVDNEQFF

d_call: TRBD2
j_call: TRBJ2-1
cdr3_length: 17
clone_size: -
v_call: TRBV5-1
cdr3_nt: TGCGCCAGCAGCCCGACTAGCGGGAGAAGCTCCTACAATGAGCAGTTCTTC
cdr3_aa: CASSPTSGRSSYNEQFF

d_call: TRBD1
j_call: TRBJ1-4
cdr3_length: 15
clone_size: few
v_call: TRBV28
cdr3_nt: TGTGCCAGCGGACCCCTGACGGGACAGGATGAAAAACTGTTTTTT
cdr3_aa: CASGPLTGQDEKLFF

d_call: -
j_call: TRBJ2-7
cdr3_length: 13
clone_size: -
v_call: TRBV5-1
cdr3_nt: TGCGCCAGCAGCTACTCTCTAGAAAACGAGCAGTACTTC
cdr3_aa: CASSYSLENEQYF

d_call: TRBD2
j_call: TRBJ2-5
cdr3_length: 13
clone_size: -
v_call: TRBV20-1
cdr3_nt: TGCAGTGCTGGGACTAGCGGGAGAGAGACCCAGTACTTC
cdr3_aa: CSAGTSGRETQYF

d_call: TRBD2
j_call: TRBJ2-3
cdr3_length: 19
clone_size: few
v_call: TRBV6-5
cdr3_nt: TGTGCCAGCAGTTACACCCCTCGTGGGAGAGCGGGGGGGCTTTTCACGCAGTATTTT
cdr3_aa: CASSYTPRGRAGGLFTQYF

d_call: TRBD1
j_call: TRBJ2-2
cdr3_length: 17
clone_size: -
v_call: TRBV9
cdr3_nt: TGTGCCAGCAGCGTAGCTACGAGGACAGGGTCGACCGGGGAGCTGTTTTTT
cdr3_aa: CASSVATRTGSTGELFF

d_call: TRBD2
j_call: TRBJ2-7
cdr3_length: 14
clone_size: -
v_call: TRBV12-3/TRBV12-4
cdr3_nt: TGTGCCAGCAGTTTATCGGGGGGGGACTACGAGCAGTACTTC
cdr3_aa: CASSLSGGDYEQYF

d_call: TRBD2
j_call: TRBJ2-3
cdr3_length: 16
clone_size: few
v_call: TRBV28
cdr3_nt: TGTGCCAGCAGAGAGCGCGGCGGGGGGGCGACAGATACGCAGTATTTT
cdr3_aa: CASRERGGGATDTQYF

d_call: -
j_call: TRBJ1-4
cdr3_length: 16
clone_size: -
v_call: TRBV7-8
cdr3_nt: TGTGCCAGCAGCTTTGATCAGTACACAACTAATGAAAAACTGTTTTTT
cdr3_aa: CASSFDQYTTNEKLFF

d_call: TRBD1
j_call: TRBJ1-3
cdr3_length: 15
clone_size: few
v_call: TRBV20-1
cdr3_nt: TGCAGTGCTTGGGCGTTGAGACAGGGCTTAAACACCATATATTTT
cdr3_aa: CSAWALRQGLNTIYF

d_call: TRBD1
j_call: TRBJ1-5
cdr3_length: 15
clone_size: -
v_call: TRBV5-1
cdr3_nt: TGCGCCAGCAGCTTAGCGACAGGGGGCAATCAGCCCCAGCATTTT
cdr3_aa: CASSLATGGNQPQHF

d_call: -
j_call: TRBJ2-4
cdr3_length: 13
clone_size: few
v_call: TRBV29-1
cdr3_nt: TGCAGCGTCCGGACAGGGAGGGATGACATTCAGTACTTC
cdr3_aa: CSVRTGRDDIQYF

d_call: -
j_call: TRBJ1-1
cdr3_length: 20
clone_size: -
v_call: TRBV30
cdr3_nt: TGTGCCTGGAGTGTGATGGTCCTTTTGCGTCCCCAGGAGGAGAACACTGAAGCTTTCTTT
cdr3_aa: CAWSVMVLLRPQEENTEAFF

d_call: -
j_call: TRBJ2-4
cdr3_length: 14
clone_size: -
v_call: TRBV5-4
cdr3_nt: TGTGCCAGCAGCTTGGCGGGGTCCAAAAACATTCAGTACTTC
cdr3_aa: CASSLAGSKNIQYF

d_call: -
j_call: TRBJ1-4
cdr3_length: 13
clone_size: few
v_call: TRBV20-1
cdr3_nt: TGCAGTGCTAGGCGCCGACTCCGTGAAAAACTGTTTTTT
cdr3_aa: CSARRRLREKLFF

d_call: TRBD1
j_call: TRBJ1-5
cdr3_length: 13
clone_size: few
v_call: TRBV27
cdr3_nt: TGTGCCAGCAGTAGACAGGGAGGGCAGCCCCAGCATTTT
cdr3_aa: CASSRQGGQPQHF

d_call: -
j_call: TRBJ1-2
cdr3_length: 13
clone_size: -
v_call: TRBV5-1
cdr3_nt: TGCGCCAGCGGGCCAGGGGATCGCTATGGCTACACCTTC
cdr3_aa: CASGPGDRYGYTF

d_call: -
j_call: TRBJ1-5
cdr3_length: 13
clone_size: many
v_call: TRBV5-1
cdr3_nt: TGCGCCAGCAGCTTGGACGCTAATCAGCCCCAGCATTTT
cdr3_aa: CASSLDANQPQHF

d_call: -
j_call: TRBJ2-2
cdr3_length: 14
clone_size: many
v_call: TRBV12-3/TRBV12-4
cdr3_nt: TGTGCCAGCAGCCCCCGGGGGTACACCGGGGAGCTGTTTTTT
cdr3_aa: CASSPRGYTGELFF

d_call: TRBD1
j_call: TRBJ2-7
cdr3_length: 14
clone_size: -
v_call: TRBV4-1
cdr3_nt: TGCGCCAGCAGCCAAGACAGGGGGCATGGCGAGCAGTACTTC
cdr3_aa: CASSQDRGHGEQYF

d_call: TRBD1
j_call: TRBJ2-7
cdr3_length: 13
clone_size: few
v_call: TRBV20-1
cdr3_nt: TGCAGTGCTGAACCGGGACAGGTAAACGAGCAGTACTTC
cdr3_aa: CSAEPGQVNEQYF

d_call: -
j_call: TRBJ2-3
cdr3_length: 14
clone_size: -
v_call: TRBV10-3
cdr3_nt: TGTGCCATCAGTCCTAAGGTGCTGCCGGATACGCAGTATTTT
cdr3_aa: CAISPKVLPDTQYF

d_call: -
j_call: TRBJ2-2
cdr3_length: 16
clone_size: many
v_call: TRBV5-1
cdr3_nt: TGCGCCAGCAGCCTCGGACTCGCGGCCAACACCGGGGAGCTGTTTTTT
cdr3_aa: CASSLGLAANTGELFF

d_call: -
j_call: TRBJ2-1
cdr3_length: 13
clone_size: -
v_call: TRBV29-1
cdr3_nt: TGCAGCGGGATAGACGGTCTGGCGAATGAGCAGTTCTTC
cdr3_aa: CSGIDGLANEQFF

d_call: TRBD1
j_call: TRBJ2-5
cdr3_length: 13
clone_size: few
v_call: TRBV28
cdr3_nt: TGTGCCAGCAGGGGGACAGTTCGGAAGACCCAGTACTTC
cdr3_aa: CASRGTVRKTQYF

d_call: TRBD1
j_call: TRBJ1-2
cdr3_length: 14
clone_size: -
v_call: TRBV25-1
cdr3_nt: TGTGCCAGCAGTGCCCTTGTAGACAGGGGAAGCTACACCTTC
cdr3_aa: CASSALVDRGSYTF

d_call: -
j_call: TRBJ1-4
cdr3_length: 14
clone_size: -
v_call: TRBV12-3/TRBV12-4
cdr3_nt: TGTGCCAGCAGTTTAGACTACCGGGCTTCCCAGTACTTTTTT
cdr3_aa: CASSLDYRASQYFF

d_call: TRBD2
j_call: TRBJ2-1
cdr3_length: 16
clone_size: few
v_call: TRBV7-2
cdr3_nt: TGTGCCAGCAGCTTAGTTCCTAGCGGGGGGGTAGTTGAGCAGTTCTTC
cdr3_aa: CASSLVPSGGVVEQFF

d_call: TRBD1
j_call: TRBJ2-3
cdr3_length: 15
clone_size: -
v_call: TRBV24-1
cdr3_nt: TGTGCCACCAGGGCCCGGGACAGGGGCACAGATACGCAGTATTTT
cdr3_aa: CATRARDRGTDTQYF

d_call: TRBD2
j_call: TRBJ2-1
cdr3_length: 15
clone_size: few
v_call: TRBV12-3/TRBV12-4
cdr3_nt: TGTGCCAGCAGCCCTGGGACTAGCGGGGGGAATGAGCAGTTCTTC
cdr3_aa: CASSPGTSGGNEQFF

d_call: -
j_call: TRBJ2-7
cdr3_length: 10
clone_size: few
v_call: TRBV12-3/TRBV12-4
cdr3_nt: TGTGCCAGCGGGGGGTACGAGCAGTACTTC
cdr3_aa: CASGGYEQYF

d_call: TRBD2
j_call: TRBJ2-1
cdr3_length: 15
clone_size: many
v_call: TRBV15
cdr3_nt: TGTGCCACCAGCAGATCTCCTAGCGGGAGTAATGAGCAGTTCTTC
cdr3_aa: CATSRSPSGSNEQFF